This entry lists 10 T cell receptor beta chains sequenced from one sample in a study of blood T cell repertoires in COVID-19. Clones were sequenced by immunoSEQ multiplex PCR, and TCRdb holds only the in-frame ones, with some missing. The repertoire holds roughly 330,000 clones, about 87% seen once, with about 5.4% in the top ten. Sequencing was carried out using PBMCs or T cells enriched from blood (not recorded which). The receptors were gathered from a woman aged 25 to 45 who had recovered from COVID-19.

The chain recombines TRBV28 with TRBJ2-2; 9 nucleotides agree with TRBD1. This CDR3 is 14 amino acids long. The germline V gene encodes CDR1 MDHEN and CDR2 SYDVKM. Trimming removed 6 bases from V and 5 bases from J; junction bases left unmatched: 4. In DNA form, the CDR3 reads TGTGCCAGCAGCTGGACAGGGGATACCGGGGAGCTGTTTTTT. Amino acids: CASSWTGDTGELFF. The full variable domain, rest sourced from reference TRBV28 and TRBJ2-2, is DVKVTQSSRYLVKRTGEKVFLECVQDMDHENMFWYRQDPGLGLRLIYFSYDVKMKEKGDIPEGYSVSREKKERFSLILESASTNQTSMYLCASSWTGDTGELFFGEGSRLTVL.

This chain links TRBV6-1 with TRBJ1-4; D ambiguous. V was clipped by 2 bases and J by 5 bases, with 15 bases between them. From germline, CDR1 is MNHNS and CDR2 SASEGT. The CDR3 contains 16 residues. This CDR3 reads CASSENKGGPNEKLFF. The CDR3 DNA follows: TGTGCCAGCAGTGAAAACAAGGGCGGGCCCAATGAAAAACTGTTTTTT.

CDR3 coding DNA: TGTGCCAGCAGCTTAACAGGCGGCGGTGAAGCTTTCTTT. It specifies CASSLTGGGEAFF. The chain carries TRBV5-6 and TRBJ1-1, with a tentative D call TRBD1 (5 bases). The germline V gene has CDR1 SGHDT and CDR2 YYEEEE. The CDR3 is made up of 13 amino acids. The V and J ends lost 2 bases and 7 bases respectively, with 12 bases between them.

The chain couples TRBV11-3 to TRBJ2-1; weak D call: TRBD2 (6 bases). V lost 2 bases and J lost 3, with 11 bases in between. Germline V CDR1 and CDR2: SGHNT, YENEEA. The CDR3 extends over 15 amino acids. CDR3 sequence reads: CASSLSYGGYNEQFF. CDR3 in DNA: TGTGCCAGCAGCTTAAGTTACGGGGGCTACAATGAGCAGTTCTTC.

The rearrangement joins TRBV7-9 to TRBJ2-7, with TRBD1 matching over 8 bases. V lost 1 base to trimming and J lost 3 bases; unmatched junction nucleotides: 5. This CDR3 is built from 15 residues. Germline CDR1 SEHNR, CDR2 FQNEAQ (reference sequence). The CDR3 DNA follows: TGTGCCAGCAGCTTAGAAGGACAGGGTTACTACGAGCAGTACTTC. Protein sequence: CASSLEGQGYYEQYF. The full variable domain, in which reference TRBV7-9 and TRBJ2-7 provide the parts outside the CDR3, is DTGVSQNPRHKITKRGQNVTFRCDPISEHNRLYWYRQTLGQGPEFLTYFQNEAQLEKSRLLSDRFSAERPKGSFSTLEIQRTEQGDSAMYLCASSLEGQGYYEQYFGPGTRLTVT.

CDR3 region: CASSQDGQGDEKLFF. The CDR3 DNA reads as TGCGCCAGCAGCCAAGATGGACAGGGGGATGAAAAACTGTTTTTT. The chain recombines TRBV4-3 with TRBJ1-4; 10 bases align to TRBD1. The CDR3 contains 15 residues. V lost 0 bases, J lost 6 bases, and 1 base stayed unmatched. Germline-derived CDR1 and CDR2 are LGHNA and YSLEER.

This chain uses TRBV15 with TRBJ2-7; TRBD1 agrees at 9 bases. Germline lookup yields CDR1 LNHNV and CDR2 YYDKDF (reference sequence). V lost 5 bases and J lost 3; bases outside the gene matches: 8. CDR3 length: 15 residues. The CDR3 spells CATSGPGQGFYEQYF. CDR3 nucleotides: TGTGCCACCAGCGGCCCGGGACAGGGATTCTACGAGCAGTACTTC.

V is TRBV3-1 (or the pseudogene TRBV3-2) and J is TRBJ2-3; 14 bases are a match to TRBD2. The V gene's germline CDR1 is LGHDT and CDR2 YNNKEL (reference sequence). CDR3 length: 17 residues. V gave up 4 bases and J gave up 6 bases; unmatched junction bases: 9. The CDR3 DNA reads TGTGCCAGCAGCCCTACGGGGACTAGCGGGGGACGGGATACGCAGTATTTT. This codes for CASSPTGTSGGRDTQYF.

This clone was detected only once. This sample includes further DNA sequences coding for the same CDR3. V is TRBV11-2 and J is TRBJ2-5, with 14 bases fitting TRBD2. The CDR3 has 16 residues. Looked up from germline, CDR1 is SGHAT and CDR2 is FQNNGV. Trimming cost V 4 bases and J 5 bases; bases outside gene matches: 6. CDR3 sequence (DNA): TGTGCCAGCAGCTCTCGACTAGCGGGGGGGCAGGAGACCCAGTACTTC. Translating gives CASSSRLAGGQETQYF. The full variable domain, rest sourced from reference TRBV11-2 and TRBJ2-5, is EAGVAQSPRYKIIEKRQSVAFWCNPISGHATLYWYQQILGQGPKLLIQFQNNGVVDDSQLPKDRFSAERLKGVDSTLKIQPAKLEDSAVYLCASSSRLAGGQETQYFGPGTRLLVL.

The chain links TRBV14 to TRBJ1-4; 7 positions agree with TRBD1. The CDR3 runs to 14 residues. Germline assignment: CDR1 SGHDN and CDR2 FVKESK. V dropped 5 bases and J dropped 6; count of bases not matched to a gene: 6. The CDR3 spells CASSFRGTDEKLFF. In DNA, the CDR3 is TGTGCCAGCAGCTTTCGCGGGACAGATGAAAAACTGTTTTTT.